Each of the 2 T cell receptor beta chains below was sequenced from the same sample in a study of PD-L1 blockade in urothelial cancer. Produced via immunoSEQ multiplex PCR; TCRdb's table is partial and in-frame only. Counted here are more than 35,000 clones, roughly a third occurring once; the ten biggest clones make up approximately 9%. Sequencing used tumor tissue, obtained before atezolizumab (anti-PD-L1) treatment. The receptors were gathered from a man in his sixties with urothelial cancer.

The chain employs TRBV19 and TRBJ2-7; the D is unclear. CDR1 is LNHDA and CDR2 is SQIVND in the germline V gene (reference sequence). The CDR3 is 16 residues long. V lost 1 base, J lost 2 bases, and 15 bases lay in between. In DNA form, the CDR3 reads TGTGCCAGTAGTATAGCCTCGGGCGCAGTTCCCTACGAGCAGTACTTC. As protein: CASSIASGAVPYEQYF.

This chain connects TRBV12-5 to TRBJ1-1; 9 bases map to TRBD1. Trimming at V came to 0 bases and at J to 5 bases, leaving 7 bases not matched to a gene. This CDR3 comprises 16 residues. In germline, CDR1 is LGHNT, CDR2 FRNRAP. The CDR3, as DNA: TGTGCTAGTGGTTTGGTACTAGACAGGGGGGGAACTGAAGCTTTCTTT. Translated, it gives CASGLVLDRGGTEAFF.